The next 10 T cell receptor beta chains were all read from a single sample in a study of cytomegalovirus exposure and HLA in healthy donors. Sequencing was performed with immunoSEQ multiplex PCR; in TCRdb, only in-frame clones are kept and a portion is missing. The table includes 160,000 or so clones, around nine tenths detected once. Sequenced material: PBMCs. The receptor source for this set is a woman younger than 45 in good health and CMV-seronegative.

The chain joins TRBV5-4 to TRBJ1-2, with 9 bases matching TRBD1. Germline-derived CDR1 and CDR2 are SGHNT and YYREEE (reference sequence). J gave up 4 bases and V 7 bases, and 8 bases lay outside the gene matches. This CDR3 has 14 residues. CDR3 bases: TGTGCCAGCGGGAACCGGGACAGGGCCTATGGCTACACCTTC. Translation: CASGNRDRAYGYTF.

This chain connects TRBV27 to TRBJ2-2, with a weak D call TRBD2 (5 bases). The CDR3 has 15 amino acids. Per germline, CDR1 MNHEY and CDR2 SMNVEV (reference sequence). V was cut by 3 bases and J by 3 bases, with 11 bases left in between. In DNA form, the CDR3 reads TGTGCCAGCAGTTTTACTAGATTACACACCGGGGAGCTGTTTTTT. Translation: CASSFTRLHTGELFF.

The rearrangement uses TRBV27 and TRBJ2-2; D gene ambiguous. Trimming left V 2 bases short and J 1 base short, with 5 bases between. The germline CDR1 and CDR2 sequences are MNHEY and SMNVEV (reference sequence). The CDR3 totals 14 residues. The CDR3 nucleotides read TGTGCCAGCAGTTTAACTGTGAACACCGGGGAGCTGTTTTTT. As protein: CASSLTVNTGELFF.

This chain connects TRBV6-5 to TRBJ2-5; D not certain. CDR3 length equals 10 residues. Germline V CDR1 and CDR2: MNHEY, SVGAGI. V lost 6 bases and J lost 5, with 4 bases in between. The CDR3 DNA follows: TGTGCCAGCAGGCGGGAGACCCAGTACTTC. It codes for CASRRETQYF.

This clone was picked up one time. This chain links TRBV5-1 with TRBJ2-3, with 13 bases fitting TRBD2. V shed 1 base and J 2 bases; nucleotides not matched to a gene: 1. The germline V gene encodes CDR1 SGHRS and CDR2 YFSETQ. The CDR3 runs to 16 residues. CDR3 DNA sequence: TGCGCCAGCAGCTTGACTAGCGGGGGGGACACAGATACGCAGTATTTT. It codes for CASSLTSGGDTDTQYF.

A single count supports this clone. The chain joins TRBV7-9 to TRBJ1-6, with 8 bases that match TRBD1. CDR1 is SEHNR and CDR2 is FQNEAQ in the germline V gene (reference sequence). Trimming cost V 5 bases and J 6 bases; bases outside gene matches: 9. There are 16 residues in the CDR3. CDR3 region: CASSPGDRQINSPLHF. CDR3 sequence (DNA): TGTGCCAGCAGCCCCGGGGACAGGCAAATTAATTCACCCCTCCACTTT.

The chain has TRBV2 and TRBJ2-5; 7 nucleotides align to TRBD1. Germline CDR1 and CDR2: SNHLY and FYNNEI. Germline trimming cut 7 bases from V and 0 bases from J; bases unmatched to any gene: 8. The CDR3 contains 15 residues. The CDR3 reads CASTGTGQDQETQYF. CDR3 coding DNA: TGTGCCAGCACCGGAACTGGACAGGACCAAGAGACCCAGTACTTC.

The V call is TRBV5-6, the J call TRBJ2-7, with D maybe TRBD1 (5 bases). Germline V gene data show CDR1 as SGHDT and CDR2 as YYEEEE. The CDR3 has 15 amino acids. V was shortened by 4 bases and J by 1 base, with 15 bases between the two germline ends. The CDR3 sequence is CASSLSGLQSYEQYF. CDR3 in DNA: TGTGCCAGCAGCCTATCAGGGTTACAGTCCTACGAGCAGTACTTC.

The DNA of the CDR3 is TGTGCCAGTAGTATCCCCCGGACAGGCTATGGCTACACCTTC. This gives the protein CASSIPRTGYGYTF. The chain links TRBV19 to TRBJ1-2; 7 positions match TRBD1. In germline, CDR1 is LNHDA, CDR2 SQIVND (reference sequence). Germline trimming cut 3 bases from V and 4 bases from J; bases unmatched to any gene: 5. This CDR3 is 14 amino acids long.

The gene calls are TRBV6-1 and TRBJ1-2; TRBD1 agrees at 8 bases. Germline CDR1 is MNHNS and CDR2 is SASEGT. The CDR3 has 14 amino acids. V was clipped by 11 bases and J by 4 bases; unmatched bases: 12. As DNA, the CDR3 is TGTGCCGGAAGCACACGGGGACAGGCCTATGGCTACACCTTC. Its protein product is CAGSTRGQAYGYTF.